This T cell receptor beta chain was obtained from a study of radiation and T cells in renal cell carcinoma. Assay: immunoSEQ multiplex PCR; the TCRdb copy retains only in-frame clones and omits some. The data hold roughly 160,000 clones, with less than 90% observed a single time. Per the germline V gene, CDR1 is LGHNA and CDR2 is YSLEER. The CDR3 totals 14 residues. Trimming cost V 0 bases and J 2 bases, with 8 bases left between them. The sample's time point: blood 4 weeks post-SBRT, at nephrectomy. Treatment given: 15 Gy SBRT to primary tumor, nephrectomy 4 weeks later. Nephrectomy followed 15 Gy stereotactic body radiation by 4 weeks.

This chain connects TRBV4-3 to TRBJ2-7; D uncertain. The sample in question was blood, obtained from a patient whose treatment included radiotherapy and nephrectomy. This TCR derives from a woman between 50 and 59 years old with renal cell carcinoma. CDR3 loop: CASSQDRATYEQYF. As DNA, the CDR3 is TGCGCCAGCAGCCAAGATAGGGCTACCTACGAGCAGTACTTC.